The 14 T cell receptor beta chains in this list originate from one sample, sequenced in a study of cytomegalovirus exposure and HLA in healthy donors. Use of 60 Vbeta and 13 Jbeta primers characterized the PCR. Here immunoSEQ multiplex PCR was the method, and the copy in TCRdb shows in-frame clones only, minus some. Of 100,000 to 130,000 clones in the sample, roughly 80% were seen once. Source material: PBMCs. These receptors were collected from a man aged 25 to 40 in good health and CMV-seropositive.

As for this clone: Germline is not matched at one junction end, which may reflect a read error. The V gene is TRBV6-1, the J gene TRBJ1-4; D possibly corresponds to TRBD1 (6 bases). The length of the CDR3 is 16 residues. Germline CDR1 reads MNHNS; CDR2 reads SASEGT. The CDR3 spells CASIEDRDNGWEKLFF. For the CDR3, the DNA is TGTGCCAGCATTGAAGACCGGGACAATGGGTGGGAAAAACTGTTTTTT.

The sample holds one count of this clone. V and J are TRBV2 and TRBJ2-3; D unclear. Trimming removed 4 bases from V and 2 bases from J, with 10 bases in between. This CDR3 has 14 residues. Per the germline V gene, CDR1 is SNHLY and CDR2 is FYNNEI. The CDR3 is CASSVTQSTDTQYF. The CDR3 DNA reads as TGTGCCAGCAGTGTGACTCAATCCACAGATACGCAGTATTTT.

This clone came up a few times. The rearrangement uses TRBV2 and TRBJ1-2; D possibly corresponds to TRBD1 (5 bases). Trimming removed 2 bases from V and 6 bases from J, with 13 bases in between. Germline V CDR1 and CDR2: SNHLY, FYNNEI. CDR3 length: 14 residues. Here the CDR3 DNA reads TGTGCCAGCAGTGAATTCGGGGGAGGTGATGGCTACACCTTC. Its protein product is CASSEFGGGDGYTF.

The chain links TRBV11-3 to TRBJ1-1; perhaps TRBD1 as D (6 bases). Trimming took 0 bases from V and 3 from J, leaving 11 bases between them. From germline, CDR1 is SGHNT and CDR2 YENEEA. The CDR3 is made up of 15 amino acids. In nucleotides, the CDR3 is TGTGCCAGCAGCTTAGAGCAGGGGTGGGACACTGAAGCTTTCTTT. This translates into CASSLEQGWDTEAFF.

This chain connects TRBV18 to TRBJ2-7, with 7 bases identical to TRBD2. The ends lost 0 bases at V and 4 bases at J; junction bases unmatched: 6. Germline-derived CDR1 and CDR2 are KGHSH and LQKENI. The CDR3 loop spans 15 amino acids. DNA of the CDR3: TGTGCCAGCTCACCACCTGCGCGGGGGACTTACGAGCAGTACTTC. It translates to CASSPPARGTYEQYF.

This chain links TRBV5-4 with TRBJ1-6, with TRBD1 matching over 7 bases. The CDR3 is 18 amino acids. The germline V gene encodes CDR1 SGHNT and CDR2 YYREEE (reference sequence). Germline trimming cut 3 bases from V and 10 bases from J; bases unmatched to any gene: 19. CDR3 sequence: CASSSGGSQGVSYSPLHF. CDR3 nucleotides: TGTGCCAGCAGCTCAGGAGGATCCCAGGGGGTATCTTACTCACCCCTCCACTTT.

CDR3 loop: CASSAGGQQSYGYTF. DNA for the CDR3: TGTGCCAGCAGTGCCGGAGGGCAACAAAGTTATGGCTACACCTTC. V is TRBV9 and J is TRBJ1-2; no reliable D call. V lost 5 bases and J lost 5, with 19 bases in between. The length of the CDR3 is 15 residues. Germline CDR1 SGDLS, CDR2 YYNGEE.

The chain uses TRBV7-6 and TRBJ2-1; D is possibly TRBD1 (6 bases). This CDR3 is 18 amino acids long. Per the germline V gene, CDR1 is SGHVS and CDR2 is FNYEAQ. V was cut by 2 bases and J by 4 bases, with 21 bases left in between. The CDR3 region has the DNA TGTGCCAGCAGCTTATACGGCGTCGGGGACACCGGTTACAATGAGCAGTTCTTC. This gives the protein CASSLYGVGDTGYNEQFF.

The V call is TRBV6-5, the J call TRBJ2-2; possible D gene TRBD2, 5 bases. This CDR3 region has 11 residues. Trimming removed 7 bases at V and 7 bases at J, with 7 bases between. Germline V gives CDR1 MNHEY, CDR2 SVGAGI. In DNA, the CDR3 is TGTGCCAGCACCCGGGGCGGGGAGCTGTTTTTT. It specifies CASTRGGELFF.

CDR3 region: CASSGTGQETQYF. Written as DNA, the CDR3 is TGTGCCAGCTCCGGGACAGGCCAAGAGACCCAGTACTTC. The chain couples TRBV18 to TRBJ2-5; 8 nucleotides agree with TRBD1. Germline V gene data show CDR1 as KGHSH and CDR2 as LQKENI. This CDR3 has 13 amino acids. V lost 6 bases and J lost 1; bases outside the gene matches: 1.

The chain couples TRBV10-1 to TRBJ2-5, with a tentative D call TRBD2 (6 bases). Looked up from germline, CDR1 is WNHNN and CDR2 is SYGVQD (reference sequence). The CDR3 runs 13 residues. Trimming removed 6 bases at V and 6 bases at J, with 14 bases between. CDR3 nucleotide sequence: TGCGCCAGCAGCCTCGGGGGTTCTCAGACCCAGTACTTC. It is translated as CASSLGGSQTQYF.

The V call is TRBV5-4, the J call TRBJ1-6; 10 bases fit TRBD1. In germline, CDR1 is SGHNT, CDR2 YYREEE (reference sequence). This CDR3 spans 16 amino acids. V dropped 2 bases and J dropped 7; count of bases not matched to a gene: 6. DNA for the CDR3: TGTGCCAGCAGCTTCGGGACAGGGGTTTCAAATTCACCCCTCCACTTT. Translated: CASSFGTGVSNSPLHF.

This clone was observed a handful of times. The rearrangement links TRBV30 to TRBJ2-7; the D gene is possibly TRBD1 (6 bases). Trimming stripped 2 bases from V and 3 bases from J, with 11 bases between. Germline V gene lookup returns CDR1 GTSNPN and CDR2 SVGIG (reference sequence). The CDR3 extends over 13 amino acids. The CDR3 DNA reads as TGTGCCTGGAGTACGGGACACCACTACGAGCAGTACTTC. This gives the protein CAWSTGHHYEQYF. Based on the CDR3 plus reference TRBV30 and TRBJ2-7, the full variable domain is SQTIHQWPATLVQPVGSPLSLECTVEGTSNPNLYWYRQAAGRGLQLLFYSVGIGQISSEVPQNLSASRPQDRQFILSSKKLLLSDSGFYLCAWSTGHHYEQYFGPGTRLTVT.

The gene calls are TRBV15 and TRBJ1-1, with D possibly being TRBD1 (6 bases). The CDR3 loop spans 13 amino acids. The germline gives CDR1 LNHNV, CDR2 YYDKDF (reference sequence). Deletions cut 4 bases from V and 9 bases from J, with 15 bases between. The CDR3 protein is CATSNRANWQAFF. CDR3 DNA sequence: TGTGCCACCAGCAACAGGGCAAACTGGCAAGCTTTCTTT.